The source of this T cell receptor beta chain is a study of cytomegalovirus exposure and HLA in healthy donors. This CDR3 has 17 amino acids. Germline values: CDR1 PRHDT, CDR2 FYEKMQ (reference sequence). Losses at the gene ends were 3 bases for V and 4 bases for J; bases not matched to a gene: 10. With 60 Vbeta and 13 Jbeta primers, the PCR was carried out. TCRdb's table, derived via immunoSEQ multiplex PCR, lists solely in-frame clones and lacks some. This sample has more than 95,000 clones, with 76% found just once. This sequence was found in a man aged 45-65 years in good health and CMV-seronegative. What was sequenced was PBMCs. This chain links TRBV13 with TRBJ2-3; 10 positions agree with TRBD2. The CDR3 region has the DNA TGTGCCAGCAGCTTCCAGGCTAGCGGGGGCGGGGCAGATACGCAGTATTTT. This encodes CASSFQASGGGADTQYF.